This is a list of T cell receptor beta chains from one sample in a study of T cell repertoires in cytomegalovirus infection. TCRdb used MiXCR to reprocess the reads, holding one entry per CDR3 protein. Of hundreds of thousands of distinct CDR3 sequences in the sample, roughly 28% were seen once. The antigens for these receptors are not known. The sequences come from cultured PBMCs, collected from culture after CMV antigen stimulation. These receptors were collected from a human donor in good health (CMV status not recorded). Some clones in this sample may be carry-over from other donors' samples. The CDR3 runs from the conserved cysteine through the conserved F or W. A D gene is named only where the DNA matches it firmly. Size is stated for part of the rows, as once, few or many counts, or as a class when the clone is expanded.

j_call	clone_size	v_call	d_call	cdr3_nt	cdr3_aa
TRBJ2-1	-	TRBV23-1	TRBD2	TGCGCCAGCAGTAGCAGCGGGGATTACAATGAGCAGTTCTTC	CASSSSGDYNEQFF
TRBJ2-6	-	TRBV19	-	TGTGCCAGTAGAGGGGGACGAGGTGGGGCCAACGTCCTGACTTTC	CASRGGRGGANVLTF
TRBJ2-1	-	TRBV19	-	TGTGCCAGTAGTGCCAGCCTCTCCTACAATGAGCAGTTCTTC	CASSASLSYNEQFF
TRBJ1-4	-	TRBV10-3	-	TGTGCCATAAGGAGCGTGGGTAATGAAAAACTGTTTTTT	CAIRSVGNEKLFF
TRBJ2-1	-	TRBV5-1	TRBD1	TGCGCCAGCAGCCCCGGGACAGCGAATGAGCAGTTCTTC	CASSPGTANEQFF
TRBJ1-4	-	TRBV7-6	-	TGTGCCAGCAGCTCACTTGGTTTAAATGAAAAACTGTTTTTT	CASSSLGLNEKLFF
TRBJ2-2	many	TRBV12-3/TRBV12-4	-	TGTGCCACCTCCCCGGTGGTACCTGGGATCGGGGAGCTGTTTTTT	CATSPVVPGIGELFF
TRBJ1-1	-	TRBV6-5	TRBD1	TGTGCCAGCAGTTACGGGACAGGACGATGGGGAATCACTGAAGCTTTCTTT	CASSYGTGRWGITEAFF
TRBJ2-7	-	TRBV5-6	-	TGTGCCAGCAGCTTGGGTCCGGGAGCTTACTACGAGCAGTACTTC	CASSLGPGAYYEQYF
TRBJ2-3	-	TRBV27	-	TGTGCCAGCAGTTTATCACCCTCTAGCACAGATACGCAGTATTTT	CASSLSPSSTDTQYF
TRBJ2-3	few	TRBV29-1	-	TGCAGCGTTGCCCGGGGGGCCCCGGGAGATACGCAGTATTTT	CSVARGAPGDTQYF
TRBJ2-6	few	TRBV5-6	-	TGTGCCAGCGGTTCTCGCGGGATACCAACTGGGGCCAACGTCCTGACTTTC	CASGSRGIPTGANVLTF
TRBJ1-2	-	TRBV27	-	TGTGCCAGCAGTTTATCAACAGGGCAGAGTGGCTACACCTTC	CASSLSTGQSGYTF
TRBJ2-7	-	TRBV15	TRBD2	TGTGCCACCAGCCGGACTAGCGGGAGAGGCGAGCAGTACTTC	CATSRTSGRGEQYF
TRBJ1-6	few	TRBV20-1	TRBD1	TGCAGTGCTAGGCCGACAGGGGGTCCAACCTATAATTCACCCCTCCACTTT	CSARPTGGPTYNSPLHF
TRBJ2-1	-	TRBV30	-	TGTGCCTGGAGTTCCCCGACTGAGCAGTTCTTC	CAWSSPTEQFF